This T cell receptor (beta chain) derives from a study of shared clonotypes between healthy human individuals. Overall study findings and caveats: The study sampled only blood, and tissue repertoires likely differ.

Points on this clone: What it recognizes is unknown.

Assay used: immunoSEQ multiplex PCR; TCRdb lists only in-frame clones, some missing. The repertoire has around 2.5 million clones, 80% to 95% of them found once; the top ten carry 0.36%. This CDR3 has 14 residues. V trimming: 7 bases; J trimming: 7 bases; junction bases outside the gene matches: 10. Germline-derived CDR1 and CDR2 are SEHNR and FQNEAQ (reference sequence). The specimen was naive CD4+ T cells from PBMCs. Subset indicated: CD45RA+ positively selected. This sequence originates from a man between 18 and 35 years old in good health. Some clones in this sample may be carry-over from other donors' samples. This chain joins TRBV7-9 and TRBJ2-7, with 10 bases fitting TRBD2. CDR3 in amino acids: CASTLAGARGEQYF. Written as DNA, the CDR3 is TGTGCCAGCACCCTAGCGGGGGCCCGAGGAGAGCAGTACTTC.